Sequencing of this T cell receptor (beta chain) was carried out in a study of OX40 agonist ivuxolimab in advanced cancers. On the study more broadly: Three patients, one with hepatocellular carcinoma and two with cutaneous melanoma, achieved partial responses. Study outcomes and limitations: No determination was made of the antigen specificity of the expanded peripheral T cells. Average numbers of expanded clones were greater in CD8+ T cells than in CD4+. Dosing at 0.1 to 3.0 mg/kg was accompanied by clonal expansion of CD4+ and CD8+ blood T cells by week 6.

Measured with immunoSEQ multiplex PCR; TCRdb has only the in-frame clones, and not every one. This table has around 85,000 clones, around 90% appearing once. With respect to this clone: As yet, its antigen is unknown.

Germline lookup yields CDR1 GTSNPN and CDR2 SVGIG (reference sequence). CDR3 size: 13 residues. Trimming at V came to 5 bases and at J to 7 bases, leaving 5 bases not matched to a gene. The starting material was CD4+ or CD8+ T cells sorted from blood, obtained in a trial of the OX40 agonist ivuxolimab. V and J are TRBV30 and TRBJ1-2; 12 bases fit TRBD1. The sequence derives from an adult with an advanced solid tumor such as melanoma, head and neck, liver or kidney cancer. For the CDR3, the DNA is TGTGCCTGGGGGACAGGGGGCACCAGTGGCTACACCTTC. This codes for CAWGTGGTSGYTF.